A selection of T cell receptor beta chains follows, all from one sample in a study of T-cell reconstitution after alpha-beta-depleted transplantation in children. TCRdb recomputed calls from the PCR reads with MiXCR, one row per CDR3 protein. The sample shows 450,000 to 550,000 distinct CDR3 sequences, around 10% of them seen only once. The material was PBMCs, mostly from graft donor cells, obtained 180 days after TCRalphabeta/CD19-depleted stem cell transplant. The receptor set was obtained from a female patient aged 2-9 years who had a stem cell transplant for aplastic anemia, so the T cells may come from the graft donor. The CDR3 runs from the conserved cysteine through the conserved F or W. The order of the fields is clone size, D gene, V gene, J gene, CDR3 protein, CDR3 DNA. The D gene is left open where the match is weak. Clone size is not always given. Where it is, it says once, few, many or a class for expanded clones.

NA,NA,TRBV15,TRBJ2-2,CATSRDPLRPELFF,TGTGCCACCAGCAGAGACCCTCTCAGGCCGGAGCTGTTTTTT
NA,TRBD2,TRBV3-1,TRBJ2-1,CASRQTGTRGQDEQFF,TGTGCCAGCAGACAAACCGGGACTAGGGGTCAAGATGAGCAGTTCTTC
NA,NA,TRBV6-2/TRBV6-3,TRBJ2-1,CASSYLGQSYNKQFF,TGTGCCAGCAGTTATCTAGGTCAATCTTACAATAAGCAGTTCTTC
few,TRBD1,TRBV5-1,TRBJ2-5,CASSAGQGTWETQYF,TGCGCCAGCAGCGCTGGACAGGGAACGTGGGAGACCCAGTACTTC
few,TRBD2,TRBV5-1,TRBJ2-1,CASRLPSGPYNEQFF,TGCGCCAGCAGGCTTCCTAGCGGCCCTTACAATGAGCAGTTCTTC
NA,TRBD1,TRBV5-4,TRBJ2-7,CASSLARDRGRTRSYEQYF,TGTGCCAGCAGCTTGGCGCGGGACAGGGGGAGAACACGATCCTACGAGCAGTACTTC
NA,NA,TRBV5-1,TRBJ2-1,CASRTWSDIYNEQFF,TGCGCCAGCAGGACATGGTCAGACATCTACAATGAGCAGTTCTTC
few,NA,TRBV27,TRBJ2-2,CASSLTLGLGGELFF,TGTGCCAGCAGTTTAACCCTCGGACTCGGCGGGGAGCTGTTTTTT
few,NA,TRBV2,TRBJ2-1,CASNDLPAPHEQFF,TGTGCCAGCAATGACTTGCCAGCCCCTCATGAGCAGTTCTTC
NA,NA,TRBV6-1,TRBJ1-5,CASTKSGAQPQHF,TGTGCCAGCACTAAAAGCGGTGCTCAGCCCCAGCATTTT
many,TRBD1,TRBV12-3/TRBV12-4,TRBJ1-5,CASSALWTGGNQPQHF,TGTGCCAGCAGTGCCTTATGGACAGGGGGCAATCAGCCCCAGCATTTT
many,TRBD2,TRBV20-1,TRBJ2-1,CSASPSGVSYNEQFF,TGCAGTGCTAGCCCTAGCGGGGTCTCCTACAATGAGCAGTTCTTC
NA,NA,TRBV28,TRBJ2-5,CASSEAPGQETQYF,TGTGCCAGCAGTGAGGCCCCGGGGCAAGAGACCCAGTACTTC
few,TRBD2,TRBV7-3,TRBJ2-2,CASSLRGLAGTNTGELFF,TGTGCCAGCAGCTTAAGGGGGTTAGCGGGAACGAACACCGGGGAGCTGTTTTTT
NA,TRBD1,TRBV10-3,TRBJ2-5,CAISLTGEGQETQYF,TGTGCCATCAGCCTTACAGGGGAAGGCCAAGAGACCCAGTACTTC
many,NA,TRBV12-3/TRBV12-4,TRBJ2-1,CASSTGLNNEQFF,TGTGCCAGCAGTACCGGACTGAACAATGAGCAGTTCTTC
NA,TRBD2,TRBV10-3,TRBJ2-3,CAISEWAGTSGSTDTQYF,TGTGCCATCAGTGAGTGGGCCGGGACTAGCGGGAGCACAGATACGCAGTATTTT
NA,NA,TRBV14,TRBJ2-7,CASSPNEQYF,TGTGCCAGCAGCCCGAACGAGCAGTACTTC
many,NA,TRBV20-1,TRBJ2-1,CSAPQNSQPSPGSYNEQFF,TGCAGTGCTCCGCAGAACTCTCAACCCAGCCCCGGCTCCTACAATGAGCAGTTCTTC
NA,TRBD1,TRBV10-2,TRBJ2-7,CASGTGDTYEQYF,TGCGCCAGTGGGACAGGGGATACCTACGAGCAGTACTTC
NA,NA,TRBV5-1,TRBJ2-1,CASSLRQGPYNEQFF,TGCGCCAGCAGCTTGCGCCAGGGCCCCTACAATGAGCAGTTCTTC
few,NA,TRBV4-3,TRBJ1-4,CASSQERDEKLFF,TGCGCCAGCAGCCAAGAACGTGACGAAAAACTGTTTTTT
many,NA,TRBV29-1,TRBJ2-7,CSVSSGAGAYEQYF,TGCAGCGTTTCTTCGGGGGCAGGAGCCTACGAGCAGTACTTC
NA,NA,TRBV15,TRBJ2-1,CATSKRRGVIDEQFF,TGTGCCACCAGCAAGAGGAGGGGAGTAATCGATGAGCAGTTCTTC
few,NA,TRBV24-1,TRBJ2-1,CATSAPGNYNEQFF,TGTGCCACCAGTGCCCCGGGTAATTACAATGAGCAGTTCTTC
NA,TRBD1,TRBV5-4,TRBJ2-5,CASSPRQGARETQYF,TGTGCCAGCAGCCCGCGACAGGGGGCACGAGAGACCCAGTACTTC
NA,TRBD2,TRBV7-2,TRBJ2-7,CASSLAGGPGYEQYF,TGTGCCAGCAGCCTAGCGGGAGGGCCGGGATACGAGCAGTACTTC
NA,NA,TRBV20-1,TRBJ2-2,CSARDPVIRGTGELFF,TGCAGTGCTAGAGACCCGGTCATCCGGGGCACCGGGGAGCTGTTTTTT
few,NA,TRBV20-1,TRBJ2-5,CSARDSLKPQETQYF,TGCAGTGCTAGAGATTCCCTTAAACCTCAAGAGACCCAGTACTTC
many,TRBD2,TRBV24-1,TRBJ2-1,CATAISGSWNEQFF,TGTGCCACCGCGATTAGCGGGAGTTGGAATGAGCAGTTCTTC
few,NA,TRBV5-1,TRBJ1-2,CASSLAGNVFYGYTF,TGCGCCAGCAGCTTGGCGGGAAACGTCTTCTATGGCTACACCTTC
many,NA,TRBV24-1,TRBJ2-2,CATSDLVVTGELFF,TGTGCCACCAGTGATTTAGTGGTCACCGGGGAGCTGTTTTTT
NA,TRBD1,TRBV6-5,TRBJ2-1,CASSYSRTGGPWDEQFF,TGTGCCAGCAGTTACTCCCGGACAGGGGGCCCTTGGGATGAGCAGTTCTTC
once,NA,TRBV11-3,TRBJ1-2,CASSLGFASPLAALNDGYGYTF,TGTGCCAGCAGCTTAGGGTTTGCCTCTCCTCTGGCGGCCCTCAACGACGGCTATGGCTACACCTTC
few,TRBD2,TRBV12-3/TRBV12-4,TRBJ2-7,CASTYSSGAYEQYF,TGTGCCAGCACCTATTCTAGCGGGGCCTACGAGCAGTACTTC